The T cell receptor beta chain under discussion was sequenced for a study of T cells in women clearing cervical HPV infection. Method: immunoSEQ multiplex PCR; TCRdb's copy keeps in-frame clones and lacks some. This sample's table has roughly 30,000 clones. A remark on this clone: Sequencing ends 3 residues short of the CDR3 end; the germline J gene provides the rest.

The length of the CDR3 is 12 residues. Looked up from germline, CDR1 is SNHLY and CDR2 is FYNNEI. Sequencing was done on a sample of blood buffy coat. The chain links TRBV2 to TRBJ1-2; D unclear. This clonotype was sampled from a woman aged 18 to 75 with a cervical HPV16 infection that either progressed to CIN3+ or cleared (not recorded which). CDR3: CASRVALDTYTF. The CDR3 DNA, read in part, is TGTGCCAGCAGAGTAGCCCTCGATACC.